This record looks at one T cell receptor beta chain sequence and its context. Its matching antigen is unknown. This specimen belongs to a study of blood T cells in healthy people across ages. At least 5 micrograms of total RNA were extracted per sample. Together with a sample-barcoded 5' primer, a J-beta primer mix was included in a second PCR lasting about 6 to 11 cycles. One entry per CDR3 protein, called by TCRdb with MiXCR from the 5' RACE reads. The data contain roughly 930,000 distinct CDR3 sequences, roughly 43% of them singletons. Germline lookup yields CDR1 MNHNS and CDR2 SASEGT. V shed 6 bases and J shed 1 base, with 22 bases lying between them. CDR3 size: 19 residues. Study findings and constraints: What prevented conclusive comparison of naive and antigen-experienced cells was that PBMCs were unsorted. Per million T cells, TCR beta diversity dropped roughly linearly as age increased.

Sequencing input: blood. The sequence was obtained from a man younger than 45 in good health. The chain has TRBV6-1 and TRBJ2-6; D not certain. The CDR3 region is CASRARTYTTRSGANVLTF. The DNA of the CDR3 is TGTGCCAGCAGAGCCAGGACCTACACGACCAGATCTGGGGCCAACGTCCTGACTTTC.